The rows below give T cell receptor beta chains drawn from one sample of a study of tissue T cells after allogeneic stem cell transplantation. Sequencing was performed with immunoSEQ multiplex PCR; in TCRdb, only in-frame clones are kept and a portion is missing. The top ten hold 10% to 12% of the sample, which has a few thousand clones, roughly 78% seen once. This specimen was esophageal tissue, taken at autopsy. The receptor set was obtained from a male patient over 55 with steroid-refractory graft-versus-host disease after an allogeneic stem cell transplant. T cells may partly derive from the graft donor. The conserved cysteine and the conserved F or W are not part of the CDR3 here.

j_call,cdr3_length,v_call,cdr3_aa
TRBJ1-2,11,TRBV29-1,SVHRGENYGYT
TRBJ2-1,9,TRBV19,ASGNTGEQF
TRBJ1-5,11,TRBV10-3,AIGQGPGQPQH
TRBJ1-1,11,TRBV5-6,ASSPTGVTEAF
TRBJ1-3,10,TRBV5-4,ASSSDGNTIY
TRBJ1-5,13,TRBV18,ASSPGQWFNQPQH
TRBJ1-1,15,TRBV2,ASTSPDIVIGNTEAF
TRBJ1-2,14,TRBV28,ASSFRPGGADYGYT
TRBJ2-7,11,TRBV19,ASSLHPVYEQY
TRBJ1-2,11,TRBV10-1,ALGGVRVGGYT
TRBJ1-1,14,TRBV19,ASSMRGTGGATEAF
TRBJ2-7,12,TRBV19,ASSQDTGAYEQY
TRBJ2-3,16,TRBV4-1,ASSQDLAGGARTDTQY
TRBJ1-5,17,TRBV19,ASSPSPTGPLNSNQPQH
TRBJ2-7,12,TRBV2,ASSEARGAGEQY
TRBJ2-1,11,TRBV4-1,ASQNDRANEQF
TRBJ2-2,9,TRBV5-5,ASSFPGELF
TRBJ2-1,14,TRBV19,ASSIGSRVAYNEQF
TRBJ1-3,12,TRBV24-1,ATSDPGIGNTIY
TRBJ1-6,14,TRBV5-4,ASSLGQGATYSPLH
TRBJ2-1,9,TRBV6-5,ASTGNNEQF
TRBJ1-5,12,TRBV6-5,ASSYRPGDQPQH
TRBJ2-3,12,TRBV10-3,AIRGAVSTDTQY
TRBJ1-1,9,TRBV20-1,SAAGPAEAF
TRBJ2-2,11,TRBV30,AWSRGNTGELF
TRBJ1-1,13,TRBV5-4,ASSSVGDLNTEAF
TRBJ1-1,12,TRBV7-2,ASLWGNSNTEAF
TRBJ2-2,11,TRBV19,ASSKPNTGELF
TRBJ2-1,14,TRBV5-6,ASSLFRAGARGEQF
TRBJ2-5,11,TRBV6-5,ASRRRIQETQY
TRBJ2-2,14,TRBV4-2,ASSQDFWRAHRGAV